This T cell receptor beta chain was observed in a study of T cell repertoires in cytomegalovirus infection. Study details: CMV infection together with matching HLA type was indicated by public TCR beta signatures.

To note about this clonotype: Its target is unknown.

Broader study findings: CMV-specific TCR beta clonotypes restricted by HLA-C were the ones dominating the ex vivo response. Accumulated public TCR beta family frequency recognized individuals carrying CMV together with the relevant HLA.

Looked up from germline, CDR1 is MNHEY and CDR2 is SVGAGI. The CDR3 loop spans 13 amino acids. With 2 bases removed from V and 3 bases from J, the gap between germline ends came to 5 bases. TCRdb re-called the reads through MiXCR, storing one row per CDR3 protein. Of 100,000 to 150,000 distinct CDR3 sequences listed, almost 9% were seen once; the top ten hold 9.5% to 13%. Sequences were obtained from PBMCs. The source is a human donor in good health (CMV status not recorded). Some clones in this sample may be carry-over from other donors' samples. The V call is TRBV6-5, the J call TRBJ1-3; D gene ambiguous. The CDR3, as DNA: TGTGCCAGCAGTTACGAGGGTGGAAACACCATATATTTT. Translated, it gives CASSYEGGNTIYF.